Below, 32 T cell receptor beta chains from the same sample are listed, as sequenced in a study of blood T cell repertoires in COVID-19. Sequenced by immunoSEQ multiplex PCR; TCRdb stores in-frame clones only, minus some. This table holds under 100,000 clones, around four fifths found once. The specimen sequenced was peripheral blood. The receptors originated from a human donor in a cohort sampled during active COVID-19.

This clone was observed a single time. The chain combines TRBV5-4 with TRBJ2-5, with TRBD2 matching 9 bases. CDR1 SGHNT and CDR2 YYREEE come from the germline V gene (reference sequence). The V gene end was trimmed by 4 bases and the J gene end by 9 bases; junction bases not matched to a gene: 4. The CDR3 spans 12 residues. DNA of the CDR3: TGTGCCAGCAGCAGTAGCGGGGGCGCCCAGTACTTC. It encodes CASSSSGGAQYF.

The V and J genes are TRBV10-3 and TRBJ1-1; 7 bases match TRBD1. The germline V gene encodes CDR1 ENHRY and CDR2 SYGVKD. The length of the CDR3 is 14 residues. V was clipped by 4 bases and J by 2 bases; unmatched bases: 4. This chain's CDR3 is CAISGGQRNTEAFF. The CDR3 DNA follows: TGTGCCATCAGTGGGGGACAGAGAAACACTGAAGCTTTCTTT.

This clone was counted a single time. This chain joins TRBV7-9 and TRBJ2-2; no clear D gene. V was trimmed by 4 bases and J by 3 bases, leaving 18 bases between them. In germline, CDR1 is SEHNR, CDR2 FQNEAQ (reference sequence). The CDR3 length is 17 residues. Here the CDR3 reads CASSSTPRDWDTGELFF. As DNA, the CDR3 is TGTGCCAGCAGCTCAACGCCTAGAGACTGGGACACCGGGGAGCTGTTTTTT.

The chain carries TRBV7-3 and TRBJ2-2; D might be TRBD2 (6 bases). Germline V lookup: CDR1 SGHTA, CDR2 FQGTGA. The CDR3 is made up of 16 amino acids. Between the trimmed V and J ends, which lost 5 bases and 4 bases, there was a span of 17 bases. CDR3 region: CASSHGTGRGTGELFF. The CDR3 DNA sequence: TGTGCCAGCAGCCACGGGACTGGTCGAGGCACCGGGGAGCTGTTTTTT.

This chain uses TRBV9 with TRBJ1-5; TRBD1 might be the D (6 bases). This CDR3 is 15 amino acids long. CDR1 and CDR2 (germline): SGDLS, YYNGEE. Trimming shortened V by 5 bases and J by 7 bases, and 19 bases separated the two germline ends. CDR3 protein: CASSATGWVGQPQHF. CDR3 DNA sequence: TGTGCCAGCAGTGCCACAGGGTGGGTAGGACAGCCCCAGCATTTT.

This clone was detected a few times. J is TRBJ2-5 and V is TRBV11-1, with 8 bases that match TRBD2. The CDR3 runs 13 residues. V gave up 6 bases and J gave up 5 bases; unmatched junction bases: 5. Germline V gene lookup returns CDR1 SGHAT and CDR2 FQDESV (reference sequence). Here the CDR3 reads CASSFTGGETQYF. CDR3 nucleotide sequence: TGTGCCAGCAGTTTCACGGGGGGGGAGACCCAGTACTTC.

The genes are TRBV7-9 and TRBJ2-1; TRBD2 is a possible D gene (6 bases). The V and J ends lost 5 bases and 8 bases respectively, with 10 bases between them. This CDR3 is 12 amino acids long. Per the germline V gene, CDR1 is SEHNR and CDR2 is FQNEAQ (reference sequence). CDR3 amino acids: CASSLRRDEQFF. The CDR3, as DNA: TGTGCCAGCAGCCTTAGGAGGGATGAGCAGTTCTTC.

The V gene is TRBV18, the J gene TRBJ2-5, with 8 bases matching TRBD1. The CDR3 runs to 16 residues. Germline CDR1 and CDR2: KGHSH and LQKENI. V lost 2 bases and J lost 5; bases outside the gene matches: 10. The CDR3 sequence is CASSPGQGNLPETQYF. The CDR3 nucleotides are TGTGCCAGCTCACCAGGACAGGGAAATCTGCCGGAGACCCAGTACTTC.

The chain employs TRBV5-1 and TRBJ2-3; tentatively, D is TRBD1 (5 bases). The CDR3 has 15 residues. V lost 5 bases and J lost 4, with 17 bases in between. CDR1 is SGHRS, CDR2 YFSETQ, per germline. This chain's CDR3 is CASRWQGESPDTQYF. DNA of the CDR3: TGCGCCAGCAGATGGCAGGGCGAGTCTCCAGATACGCAGTATTTT.

The chain links TRBV6-5 to TRBJ1-2; D is perhaps TRBD1 (5 bases). The CDR3 covers 14 residues. The V and J ends lost 0 bases and 4 bases respectively, with 9 bases between them. Germline V CDR1 and CDR2: MNHEY, SVGAGI. Written as DNA, the CDR3 is TGTGCCAGCAGTTACTCAGAGACAGCCTATGGCTACACCTTC. Amino acids: CASSYSETAYGYTF.

J is TRBJ2-5 and V is TRBV2; D ambiguous. V gave up 6 bases and J gave up 0 bases, with 5 bases separating them. The CDR3 sequence is 12 residues long. Per germline, CDR1 SNHLY and CDR2 FYNNEI. The CDR3 here is CASRENQETQYF. CDR3 sequence (DNA): TGTGCCAGCAGGGAGAACCAAGAGACCCAGTACTTC.

The chain links TRBV12-3 or TRBV12-4 to TRBJ2-2; a possible D gene is TRBD2 (5 bases). V lost 6 bases to trimming and J lost 5 bases, with 7 bases between them. The CDR3 length is 12 residues. CDR3 DNA: TGTGCCAGCAGCCGGGATACCGGGGAGCTGTTTTTT. Translated: CASSRDTGELFF.

This clone was seen a single time. The chain employs TRBV15 and TRBJ2-7, with 8 bases identical to TRBD2. This CDR3 contains 16 residues. From germline, CDR1 is LNHNV and CDR2 YYDKDF (reference sequence). V was clipped by 1 base and J by 4 bases; unmatched bases: 9. The CDR3: CATSRGGQRGRYEQYF. DNA of the CDR3: TGTGCCACCAGCAGAGGGGGCCAGCGGGGGCGATACGAGCAGTACTTC.

The rearrangement uses TRBV27 and TRBJ1-3, with 10 bases identical to TRBD1. In germline, CDR1 is MNHEY, CDR2 SMNVEV (reference sequence). This CDR3 spans 16 amino acids. The V gene end was trimmed by 8 bases and the J gene end by 1 base; junction bases not matched to a gene: 8. CDR3 in amino acids: CASQPLDRGSGNTIYF. For the CDR3, the DNA is TGTGCCAGCCAACCCCTGGACAGGGGGTCTGGAAACACCATATATTTT.

J is TRBJ1-2 and V is TRBV18; D gene ambiguous. V gave up 2 bases and J gave up 4 bases, with 11 bases separating them. The CDR3 extends over 14 amino acids. In germline, CDR1 is KGHSH, CDR2 LQKENI. CDR3 sequence reads: CASSPEEMGYGYTF. Here the CDR3 DNA reads TGTGCCAGCTCACCAGAGGAAATGGGCTATGGCTACACCTTC.

This chain links TRBV3-1 (or the pseudogene TRBV3-2) with TRBJ2-2, with no clear D. The CDR3 is 13 amino acids. In germline, CDR1 is LGHDT, CDR2 YNNKEL (reference sequence). Trimming left V 3 bases short and J 5 bases short, with 7 bases between. The CDR3 DNA sequence: TGTGCCAGCAGCCACCCCCAGACCGGGGAGCTGTTTTTT. As protein: CASSHPQTGELFF.

This clone has just a few counts. A read error may account for a junction end that differs from germline. The gene calls are TRBV7-3 and TRBJ2-3, with TRBD2 matching 8 bases. Germline values: CDR1 SGHTA, CDR2 FQGTGA. This CDR3 has 18 residues. The CDR3 sequence: CASSLTGSASGSTDTQYF. CDR3 DNA: TGTGCCAGCAGCCTAACGGGGTCGGCTAGCGGGAGCACAGATACGCAGTATTTT.

The chain carries TRBV12-5 and TRBJ2-3; 12 bases match TRBD2. The V and J ends lost 1 base and 4 bases, in that order; junction bases with no gene match: 6. The CDR3 consists of 17 residues. Per the germline V gene, CDR1 is LGHNT and CDR2 is FRNRAP. Written as DNA, the CDR3 is TGTGCTAGTGGTTTGGGTCTAGCGGGGGGGCTTTCAGATACGCAGTATTTT. This codes for CASGLGLAGGLSDTQYF.

This rearrangement joins TRBV13 to TRBJ2-7, with 7 nucleotides matching TRBD2. Germline CDR1 reads PRHDT; CDR2 reads FYEKMQ (reference sequence). V dropped 4 bases and J dropped 5; count of bases not matched to a gene: 11. The CDR3 sequence is 15 residues long. The CDR3 loop reads CASSSARGEGHEQYF. The DNA for the CDR3 is TGTGCCAGCAGCTCGGCCCGAGGGGAGGGCCACGAGCAGTACTTC.

The chain combines TRBV27 with TRBJ2-7; 11 nucleotides match TRBD2. This CDR3 is 15 amino acids long. Germline trimming cut 3 bases from V and 4 bases from J; bases unmatched to any gene: 5. CDR1 is MNHEY, CDR2 SMNVEV, per germline (reference sequence). DNA for the CDR3: TGTGCCAGCAGTTTTGCTAGCGGGGGGCTTTACGAGCAGTACTTC. It specifies CASSFASGGLYEQYF.

This rearrangement joins TRBV30 to TRBJ2-5; possibly TRBD1 for D (5 bases). CDR1 and CDR2 (germline): GTSNPN, SVGIG (reference sequence). The CDR3 has 13 amino acids. V was cut by 2 bases and J by 1 base, with 8 bases left in between. CDR3 in amino acids: CAWSLGVQETQYF. CDR3 DNA sequence: TGTGCCTGGAGTTTAGGGGTCCAAGAGACCCAGTACTTC. Full variable domain (rest looked up from reference TRBV30 and TRBJ2-5): SQTIHQWPATLVQPVGSPLSLECTVEGTSNPNLYWYRQAAGRGLQLLFYSVGIGQISSEVPQNLSASRPQDRQFILSSKKLLLSDSGFYLCAWSLGVQETQYFGPGTRLLVL.

The chain carries TRBV2 and TRBJ2-6; perhaps TRBD2 as D (5 bases). Trimming stripped 5 bases from V and 2 bases from J, with 13 bases between. This CDR3 comprises 16 residues. The germline CDR1 and CDR2 sequences are SNHLY and FYNNEI. CDR3 DNA sequence: TGTGCCAGCAGTAGGACTCTGCTGGCTGGGGCCAACGTCCTGACTTTC. As protein: CASSRTLLAGANVLTF.

The chain recombines TRBV6-2 or TRBV6-3 with TRBJ2-7, with 8 positions matching TRBD1. The CDR3 is 14 amino acids. V dropped 5 bases and J dropped 3; count of bases not matched to a gene: 6. Germline V gene sequence: CDR1 MNHEY, CDR2 SVGEGT. CDR3 protein: CASSKGQGGYEQYF. CDR3 sequence (DNA): TGTGCCAGCAGTAAAGGACAGGGCGGCTACGAGCAGTACTTC.

The chain has TRBV7-9 and TRBJ1-2; a possible D gene is TRBD1 (5 bases). CDR1 SEHNR and CDR2 FQNEAQ come from the germline V gene (reference sequence). This CDR3 contains 15 residues. V shed 0 bases and J shed 4 bases, with 12 bases lying between them. The CDR3 DNA follows: TGTGCCAGCAGCTTAGCCCCGACAGATAGCTATGGCTACACCTTC. Translation: CASSLAPTDSYGYTF. The whole variable domain, filled in from reference TRBV7-9 and TRBJ1-2, reads DTGVSQNPRHKITKRGQNVTFRCDPISEHNRLYWYRQTLGQGPEFLTYFQNEAQLEKSRLLSDRFSAERPKGSFSTLEIQRTEQGDSAMYLCASSLAPTDSYGYTFGSGTRLTVV.

This sequence joins TRBV5-4 and TRBJ2-1, with TRBD2 matching over 9 bases. In germline, CDR1 is SGHNT, CDR2 YYREEE (reference sequence). With V trimmed by 4 bases and J by 9 bases, 14 bases remained unmatched. The CDR3 runs to 16 residues. CDR3 nucleotide sequence: TGTGCCAGCAGCGGGGGCGGGAGGGGGCCTTTTAGTGAGCAGTTCTTC. Its translation: CASSGGGRGPFSEQFF. The variable domain in full, with the rest retrieved from reference TRBV5-4 and TRBJ2-1, is ETGVTQSPTHLIKTRGQQVTLRCSSQSGHNTVSWYQQALGQGPQFIFQYYREEENGRGNFPPRFSGLQFPNYSSELNVNALELDDSALYLCASSGGGRGPFSEQFFGPGTRLTVL.

The chain links TRBV19 to TRBJ1-3; weak D call: TRBD1 (5 bases). Deletions cut 6 bases from V and 4 bases from J, with 10 bases between. Germline V gene data show CDR1 as LNHDA and CDR2 as SQIVND (reference sequence). The CDR3 loop spans 13 amino acids. The CDR3 bases are TGTGCCAGTAGGGGACTTATGGGAAACACCATATATTTT. Amino acids: CASRGLMGNTIYF.

This sequence joins TRBV28 and TRBJ2-6; 7 nucleotides agree with TRBD2. Per the germline V gene, CDR1 is MDHEN and CDR2 is SYDVKM. Germline trimming cut 7 bases from V and 0 bases from J; bases unmatched to any gene: 9. The CDR3 totals 17 residues. Written as DNA, the CDR3 is TGTGCCAGCAATCTTGGGGGGGTTCTCTCTGGGGCCAACGTCCTGACTTTC. Its translation: CASNLGGVLSGANVLTF.

The chain couples TRBV5-1 to TRBJ2-7; TRBD1 agrees at 7 bases. There are 14 residues in the CDR3. V lost 0 bases to trimming and J lost 7 bases; unmatched junction nucleotides: 7. Germline CDR1 SGHRS, CDR2 YFSETQ. The CDR3 DNA reads as TGCGCCAGCAGCTTGGTCAGGGGGTCGGGTGAGCAGTACTTC. This encodes CASSLVRGSGEQYF.

The V gene is TRBV19, the J gene TRBJ2-5, with TRBD2 as a possible D gene (7 bases). Between the trimmed V and J ends, which lost 6 bases and 5 bases, there was a span of 16 bases. This CDR3 region has 14 residues. The germline gives CDR1 LNHDA, CDR2 SQIVND (reference sequence). The CDR3, as DNA: TGTGCCAGTAGCCTCGGGGGGCCGGGTGAGACCCAGTACTTC. Translation gives CASSLGGPGETQYF.

The genes are TRBV5-1 and TRBJ2-7, with 9 bases matching TRBD1. V dropped 6 bases and J dropped 3; count of bases not matched to a gene: 10. The CDR3 has 15 amino acids. The germline V gene encodes CDR1 SGHRS and CDR2 YFSETQ. The CDR3 region has the DNA TGCGCCAGCAACACCGGGACAGGGAAGATCTACGAGCAGTACTTC. This encodes CASNTGTGKIYEQYF.

V usage is TRBV7-2 and J usage is TRBJ2-6; D ambiguous. The CDR3 sequence is 12 residues long. The ends were cut back, 5 bases at V and 5 bases at J, with 4 bases in the middle. Germline CDR1 is SGHTA and CDR2 is FQGNSA. The CDR3 nucleotides are TGTGCCAGCAGCCTTCGGGCCAACGTCCTGACTTTC. Translated, it gives CASSLRANVLTF.

The sample holds a few counts of this clone. J is TRBJ2-1 and V is TRBV28; 16 bases are a match to TRBD2. The CDR3 extends over 19 amino acids. Looked up from germline, CDR1 is MDHEN and CDR2 is SYDVKM. Trimming cost V 5 bases and J 7 bases; bases outside gene matches: 14. Here the CDR3 reads CASSPPYRGLAGGRNEQFF. The CDR3 bases are TGTGCCAGCAGTCCCCCATATCGGGGACTAGCGGGGGGGCGAAATGAGCAGTTCTTC.